The rows below give T cell receptor beta chains drawn from one sample of a study of T cell responses to AZD1222 COVID-19 vaccine. Only in-frame clones appear in the TCRdb table, and some are missing; sequencing was by immunoSEQ multiplex PCR. This sample yields 75,000 to 85,000 clones, of which about nine tenths are seen a single time; over 20% belongs to the top ten. The starting material was peripheral blood, obtained on day 0 of AZD1222 vaccination. These receptors were collected from an adult in good health. CDR3s include the opening cysteine and the closing phenylalanine or tryptophan. D genes are given only for firm matches. Where a row states a size, it is once, few, many or the class of an expanded clone; other rows omit it.

D | J | size | V | CDR3 | DNA
TRBD2 | TRBJ2-1 | . | TRBV5-4 | CASSPGWGLAGLGAHNEQFF | TGTGCCAGCAGCCCCGGGTGGGGACTAGCGGGTCTGGGGGCACACAATGAGCAGTTCTTC
. | TRBJ2-3 | . | TRBV29-1 | CSVEGGGADTQYF | TGCAGCGTAGAAGGTGGGGGAGCAGATACGCAGTATTTT
TRBD1 | TRBJ2-3 | . | TRBV19 | CASSIDPGQGTDTQYF | TGTGCCAGTAGTATAGATCCCGGACAGGGAACAGATACGCAGTATTTT
. | TRBJ1-4 | . | TRBV4-1 | CASSQDRGKGNEKLFF | TGCGCCAGCAGCCAAGATAGAGGGAAGGGAAATGAAAAACTGTTTTTT
. | TRBJ1-1 | . | TRBV19 | CATLGATYEAFF | TGTGCCACCCTCGGGGCGACTTATGAAGCTTTCTTT
TRBD2 | TRBJ2-1 | . | TRBV7-3 | CASSFGTSAYNEQFF | TGTGCCAGCAGCTTCGGGACTAGCGCGTACAATGAGCAGTTCTTC
. | TRBJ2-2 | once | TRBV29-1 | CSVGVRGAGELFF | TGCAGCGTGGGGGTCCGCGGGGCCGGGGAGCTGTTTTTT
. | TRBJ1-6 | . | TRBV7-6 | CASSQTSFGAYNSPLHF | TGTGCCAGCAGTCAAACCTCCTTCGGAGCCTATAATTCACCCCTCCACTTT
. | TRBJ1-5 | . | TRBV6-5 | CASSRGSQDQPQHF | TGTGCCAGCAGTAGGGGATCTCAAGATCAGCCCCAGCATTTT
TRBD1 | TRBJ1-1 | few | TRBV7-3 | CASSLNGQGNTEAFF | TGTGCCAGCAGCTTAAACGGACAGGGGAACACTGAAGCTTTCTTT
. | TRBJ2-2 | . | TRBV6-5 | CASINSGADGELFF | TGTGCCAGCATCAACTCAGGGGCGGACGGGGAGCTGTTTTTT
TRBD2 | TRBJ2-5 | . | TRBV4-1 | CASSQDGLAGAGTQYF | TGCGCCAGCAGCCAAGATGGGCTAGCGGGAGCGGGGACCCAGTACTTC
. | TRBJ2-3 | . | TRBV11-1 | CASSLQGIDTQYF | TGTGCCAGCAGCTTACAAGGGATTGATACGCAGTATTTT
TRBD2 | TRBJ2-5 | once | TRBV29-1 | CSARLALSTQYF | TGCAGCGCCAGACTAGCTCTGAGCACCCAGTACTTC
. | TRBJ1-5 | few | TRBV27 | CASSLGPDGGQPQHF | TGTGCCAGCAGTTTAGGTCCGGACGGGGGTCAGCCCCAGCATTTT
. | TRBJ2-5 | . | TRBV25-1 | CASRASLGTDQETQYF | TGTGCCAGCAGGGCTTCGCTAGGGACGGATCAAGAGACCCAGTACTTC
TRBD2 | TRBJ2-3 | . | TRBV27 | CASSLSIAGGFADTQYF | TGTGCCAGCAGTTTATCGATTGCGGGAGGATTCGCAGATACGCAGTATTTT
. | TRBJ1-5 | . | TRBV28 | CASTPEGGNQPQHF | TGTGCCAGCACTCCGGAGGGAGGAAATCAGCCCCAGCATTTT
. | TRBJ1-2 | . | TRBV12-3/TRBV12-4 | CASTGNYGYTF | TGTGCCAGCACAGGAAACTATGGCTACACCTTC
. | TRBJ2-7 | . | TRBV13 | CASSFKDSTYEQYF | TGTGCCAGCAGCTTCAAGGATAGTACCTACGAGCAGTACTTC
. | TRBJ2-5 | . | TRBV9 | CASSVAASYQETQYF | TGTGCCAGCAGCGTAGCGGCTAGCTACCAAGAGACCCAGTACTTC
TRBD2 | TRBJ2-7 | . | TRBV18 | CASSPPVASGRPGEQYF | TGTGCCAGCTCACCACCGGTTGCTAGCGGGAGGCCTGGGGAGCAGTACTTC
. | TRBJ2-2 | . | TRBV7-6 | CASSLTGTAAGELFF | TGTGCCAGCAGCTTAACGGGAACCGCCGCCGGGGAGCTGTTTTTT
TRBD2 | TRBJ2-1 | few | TRBV11-2 | CASRLAGLSYNEQFF | TGTGCCAGCAGATTAGCGGGACTCTCCTACAATGAGCAGTTCTTC
. | TRBJ2-3 | . | TRBV7-2 | CASSLVRDTDTQYF | TGTGCCAGCAGCTTAGTGCGGGACACAGATACGCAGTATTTT
TRBD2 | TRBJ2-2 | . | TRBV19 | CASRGGGVKAGELFF | TGTGCCAGTCGCGGGGGAGGGGTAAAGGCCGGGGAGCTGTTTTTT
. | TRBJ1-2 | . | TRBV9 | CASSVGRQGIYGYTF | TGTGCCAGCAGCGTAGGCAGGCAGGGGATCTATGGCTACACCTTC
TRBD1 | TRBJ1-2 | . | TRBV5-1 | CASSSGTGTYGYTF | TGCGCCAGCAGCTCCGGGACAGGGACATATGGCTACACCTTC
. | TRBJ2-2 | . | TRBV3-1/TRBV3-2 | CASSRENTGELFF | TGTGCCAGCAGCCGAGAAAACACCGGGGAGCTGTTTTTT
. | TRBJ2-3 | . | TRBV7-3 | CASSQNQGTDTQYF | TGTGCCAGCAGCCAAAACCAGGGGACAGATACGCAGTATTTT
. | TRBJ2-3 | . | TRBV18 | CASSNLAREDTQYF | TGTGCCAGCTCAAATCTAGCGAGGGAAGATACGCAGTATTTT
. | TRBJ2-1 | . | TRBV14 | CASSHPRKGDRNEQFF | TGTGCCAGCAGCCACCCCCGGAAGGGAGATAGAAATGAGCAGTTCTTC
. | TRBJ2-5 | . | TRBV10-1 | CASSESRAQETQYF | TGCGCCAGCAGTGAGTCAAGGGCCCAAGAGACCCAGTACTTC
. | TRBJ1-1 | . | TRBV19 | CASSQDRSTEAFF | TGTGCCAGTAGTCAGGACCGTTCCACTGAAGCTTTCTTT
TRBD1 | TRBJ1-2 | . | TRBV10-3 | CAISEPNRGKGYTF | TGTGCCATCAGTGAGCCCAACAGGGGAAAAGGCTACACCTTC
. | TRBJ1-4 | . | TRBV10-1 | CASSELIGEKLFF | TGCGCCAGCAGTGAATTAATAGGTGAAAAACTGTTTTTT
TRBD1 | TRBJ2-3 | . | TRBV13 | CASSLMGTGSTDTQYF | TGTGCCAGCAGCTTAATGGGGACAGGAAGCACAGATACGCAGTATTTT
TRBD2 | TRBJ2-5 | . | TRBV7-9 | CASSAKLAAGETQYF | TGTGCCAGCAGCGCCAAACTAGCGGCTGGTGAGACCCAGTACTTC
TRBD1 | TRBJ1-1 | . | TRBV19 | CASSRQGYTEAFF | TGTGCCAGTAGTAGACAGGGATACACTGAAGCTTTCTTT
TRBD1 | TRBJ1-4 | . | TRBV27 | CASSLGGTGDEKLFF | TGTGCCAGCAGTTTGGGTGGGACAGGGGATGAAAAACTGTTTTTT
. | TRBJ2-6 | once | TRBV10-3 | CAISFTGAGTLGANVLTF | TGTGCCATCAGTTTTACAGGGGCCGGGACTCTGGGGGCCAACGTCCTGACTTTC
. | TRBJ1-4 | . | TRBV29-1 | CSALVGYAEKLFF | TGCAGCGCCCTGGTCGGGTATGCGGAAAAACTGTTTTTT
. | TRBJ2-1 | . | TRBV5-4 | CASSLGSGSYNEQFF | TGTGCCAGCAGCTTGGGGAGTGGTTCCTACAATGAGCAGTTCTTC
. | TRBJ2-3 | . | TRBV7-9 | CASSLQASSTDTQYF | TGTGCCAGCAGCTTACAAGCGTCTAGCACAGATACGCAGTATTTT
TRBD1 | TRBJ2-1 | . | TRBV9 | CASSETGEEYNEQFF | TGTGCCAGCAGCGAGACAGGGGAAGAGTACAATGAGCAGTTCTTC